These 22 T cell receptor beta chains share one sample of origin, sequenced in a study of tumor-infiltrating lymphocytes in primary liver carcinoma. Extraction also yielded germline DNA, while blood RNA was obtained from unsorted whole blood. With a constant-region primer, TCR beta cDNA was made from around 530 ng of total RNA. A slightly modified ARM-PCR protocol with three nested multiplex PCR rounds produced these TCR beta libraries. TRBV1-TRBV30 forward and Cbeta reverse primers drove the first two roughly 10-cycle rounds. TCRdb redid the calling of the multiplex PCR reads with MiXCR, one entry per CDR3 protein. Of fewer than 250,000 distinct CDR3 sequences in the sample, less than 70% were seen once. The sample taken for sequencing was peripheral blood. These receptors came from a woman in her sixties with primary liver carcinoma and hepatitis B virus infection.

In regard to this clonotype: One end of the junction varies from germline; a read error may be responsible. The gene calls are TRBV7-9 and TRBJ2-1, with a possible D match to TRBD2 (6 bases). The CDR3 consists of 15 residues. Germline CDR1 reads SEHNR; CDR2 reads FQNEAQ (reference sequence). CDR3 sequence (DNA): TGTGCCAGCAGGGGCCATTTTAGCGGCGACAATGAGCAGTCCTTC. It codes for CASRGHFSGDNEQSF.

On this clonotype: This could be a read error, since a much larger clone is one nucleotide away. No conserved phenylalanine or tryptophan is present at the end of the CDR3, so a read error is the likely explanation. The rearrangement joins TRBV11-3 to TRBJ2-5; the D is unclear. Germline assignment: CDR1 SGHNT and CDR2 YENEEA. Trimming left V 7 bases short and J 1 base short, with 4 bases between. The CDR3 is made up of 11 amino acids. This CDR3 reads CASTSQETQYS. The CDR3 DNA follows: TGTGCCAGCACCTCCCAAGAGACCCAGTACTCC.

This clonotype was picked up many times. This rearrangement joins TRBV4-1 to TRBJ1-6; tentative D call: TRBD1 (5 bases). V was clipped by 2 bases and J by 7 bases, with 15 bases between them. Germline CDR1 reads MGHRA; CDR2 reads YSYEKL. CDR3 length: 16 amino acids. The CDR3 protein is CASSQIPGHQNSPLHF. The CDR3, as DNA: TGCGCCAGCAGCCAAATCCCAGGACACCAAAATTCACCCCTCCACTTT.

Concerning this clonotype itself: The junction does not match germline at one end; this may be a read error. The rearrangement links TRBV5-1 to TRBJ1-1; 7 bases map to TRBD1. CDR3 length equals 14 residues. Per germline, CDR1 SGHRS and CDR2 YFSETQ. This CDR3 is CASSLGQGYTVAFF. The CDR3 DNA reads as TGCGCCAGCAGCTTGGGACAGGGCTACACTGTAGCTTTCTTT.

To note about this clonotype: Germline and junction disagree at one end, which may indicate a read error. The rearrangement uses TRBV4-3 and TRBJ1-5, with D perhaps matching TRBD1 (5 bases). The germline V gene has CDR1 LGHNA and CDR2 YSLEER. CDR3 length: 15 amino acids. The CDR3, as DNA: TGCACCAGCAGCCAAGATCAGGGAAGGGGAAAGCCCCAGCATTTT. Protein: CTSSQDQGRGKPQHF.

This clonotype has ten or more counts. The chain combines TRBV6-2 or TRBV6-3 with TRBJ2-1, with a possible D match to TRBD2 (6 bases). CDR1 and CDR2 (germline): MNHEY, SVGEGT. The length of the CDR3 is 15 residues. Trimming stripped 6 bases from V and 5 bases from J, with 17 bases between. DNA for the CDR3: TGTGCCAGCAGACCGGGGACTCGCCTAGACAATGAGCAGTTCTTC. Residues: CASRPGTRLDNEQFF.

The V call is TRBV28, the J call TRBJ1-4; D perhaps matches TRBD1 (5 bases). The germline CDR1 and CDR2 sequences are MDHEN and SYDVKM. The CDR3 is 16 amino acids. Deletions cut 6 bases from V and 5 bases from J, with 19 bases between. The CDR3 nucleotides read TGTGCCAGCAGCCACCGTTACAGGAACCTAAATGAAAAACTGTTTTTT. It yields the protein CASSHRYRNLNEKLFF.

A word on this clonotype: A much larger clonotype is one base distant, so this may be a read error. The V and J genes are TRBV4-2 and TRBJ2-7; the match to TRBD2 covers 8 bases. This CDR3 comprises 15 residues. Germline CDR1 reads LGHNA; CDR2 reads YNFKEQ. Here the CDR3 reads CASSQATSASYELYF. The CDR3 DNA reads as TGTGCCAGCAGCCAAGCGACTAGCGCCTCCTACGAGCTGTACTTC.

A note on this clonotype: At one end the junction does not follow the germline gene, possibly because of a read error. This sequence joins TRBV6-5 and TRBJ1-2; 7 nucleotides agree with TRBD1. The CDR3 totals 15 residues. Looked up from germline, CDR1 is MNHEY and CDR2 is SVGAGI. The CDR3 nucleotides read TGTGGCAGCAGTGCTCGGAGAGGGGGCGGTCGGGGCTACACCTTC. Amino acids: CGSSARRGGGRGYTF.

The genes are TRBV5-1 and TRBJ2-2; perhaps TRBD2 as D (6 bases). V was shortened by 3 bases and J by 7 bases, with 10 bases between the two germline ends. Germline-derived CDR1 and CDR2 are SGHRS and YFSETQ. The CDR3 consists of 13 residues. The CDR3 DNA follows: TGCGCCAGCAGCTCCGGGAGTTACGGGGAGCTGTTTTTT. Translation: CASSSGSYGELFF.

Worth noting for this clonotype: The CDR3 carries no conserved terminal phenylalanine or tryptophan, so it likely arises from a read error. This sequence joins TRBV6-5 and TRBJ1-1; 8 nucleotides line up with TRBD1. Trimming cost V 2 bases and J 5 bases; bases outside gene matches: 4. CDR1 and CDR2 (germline): MNHEY, SVGAGI. The CDR3 covers 14 residues. CDR3 protein: CASSYTQGATEAFL. In DNA form, the CDR3 reads TGTGCCAGCAGTTACACCCAGGGGGCTACTGAAGCTTTCCTT.

This clonotype was counted many times. The chain combines TRBV29-1 with TRBJ2-1, with 9 bases matching TRBD2. V trimming: 1 base; J trimming: 1 base; junction bases outside the gene matches: 14. This CDR3 region has 19 residues. The V gene's germline CDR1 is SQVTM and CDR2 ANQGSEA. As DNA, the CDR3 is TGCAGCGTTGAAGGGTCCCTGGCTAGCGGGATAGGATCCTACAATGAGCAGTTCTTC. Its translation: CSVEGSLASGIGSYNEQFF.

The rearrangement joins TRBV5-4 to TRBJ2-6; D remains unclear. Germline CDR1 is SGHNT and CDR2 is YYREEE (reference sequence). The CDR3 is 16 amino acids. Trimming pared 6 bases from V and 2 bases from J, leaving 15 bases between. This CDR3 is CASTTRLWAGANVLTF. The CDR3 DNA is TGTGCCAGCACCACAAGGTTGTGGGCTGGGGCCAACGTCCTGACTTTC.

Here the CDR3 DNA reads TGTGCCAGCAGCCACCTAGCGCAGCGTGAGACCCAGTACTTC. Its protein product is CASSHLAQRETQYF. The chain has TRBV11-2 and TRBJ2-5; the D gene is possibly TRBD2 (6 bases). The CDR3 length is 14 residues. CDR1 is SGHAT and CDR2 is FQNNGV in the germline V gene. Deletions cut 5 bases from V and 5 bases from J, with 15 bases between.

The chain links TRBV30 to TRBJ1-1; TRBD1 might be the D (6 bases). V was clipped by 3 bases and J by 5 bases, with 16 bases between them. The germline CDR1 and CDR2 sequences are GTSNPN and SVGIG (reference sequence). The CDR3 contains 14 residues. The CDR3 is CAWRGWQGRTEAFF. DNA for the CDR3: TGTGCCTGGAGAGGGTGGCAGGGGAGGACTGAAGCTTTCTTT.

Points on this clonotype: No conserved phenylalanine or tryptophan ends this CDR3, so it is likely a read error. V is TRBV11-2 and J is TRBJ1-1; D unresolved. V lost 10 bases and J 5 bases, leaving 17 bases between the germline ends. The CDR3 spans 13 residues. CDR1 is SGHAT and CDR2 is FQNNGV in the germline V gene. CDR3 loop: CANSFHGGTEAFS. The CDR3 nucleotides read TGTGCCAATAGCTTTCATGGTGGGACTGAAGCTTTCTCT.

About this clonotype: The conserved phenylalanine or tryptophan is not found at the CDR3 terminus, so this likely reflects a read error. The chain recombines TRBV11-2 with TRBJ2-7, with 7 bases matching TRBD2. Germline CDR1 and CDR2: SGHAT and FQNNGV. The CDR3 has 15 amino acids. V gave up 3 bases and J gave up 2 bases; unmatched junction bases: 7. Written as DNA, the CDR3 is TGTGCCAGCAGCTTTCGGGCGGGAGAGCCCTACGAGCAGTACTTA. Amino acids: CASSFRAGEPYEQYL.

Notes on this clonotype: It may be a read error: a sequence one base away is much more abundant. The chain is built from TRBV5-1 and TRBJ1-2; D is perhaps TRBD1 (5 bases). CDR1 and CDR2 from the germline V gene are SGHRS and YFSETQ. The ends were cut back, 0 bases at V and 1 base at J, with 10 bases in the middle. CDR3 size: 15 residues. For the CDR3, the DNA is TGCGCCAGCAGCTTGGACGGGGCTCATAACTATGGCTACACCTTC. It is translated as CASSLDGAHNYGYTF.

With respect to this clonotype: This may come from a read error, since a much larger clone is one base off. The chain employs TRBV4-1 and TRBJ1-2; D might be TRBD1 (6 bases). The V end was cut by 6 bases, the J end by 6 bases, with 23 bases between. CDR1 is MGHRA and CDR2 is YSYEKL in the germline V gene. The CDR3 totals 16 residues. CDR3 loop: CASSPTDRSGTNGYTF. In nucleotides, the CDR3 is TGCGCCAGCAGTCCGACCGACAGGTCCGGAACAAATGGCTACACCTTC.

The chain has TRBV7-3 and TRBJ1-1; a possible D gene is TRBD1 (6 bases). Germline V gene sequence: CDR1 SGHTA, CDR2 FQGTGA. With 5 bases removed from V and 8 bases from J, the gap between germline ends came to 15 bases. This CDR3 is 13 amino acids long. As DNA, the CDR3 is TGTGCCAGCAGCCCTGGGGGCCTGAGGGAAGCTTTCTTT. Its protein is CASSPGGLREAFF.

The sample holds one count of this clonotype. At one end the junction does not follow the germline gene, possibly because of a read error. The chain is built from TRBV11-2 and TRBJ1-3; possibly TRBD1 for D (5 bases). The germline gives CDR1 SGHAT, CDR2 FQNNGV. The CDR3 is made up of 18 amino acids. CDR3 DNA sequence: TGTGCCTGCAGCTCGCGCCTCCCGACAGATAGCTCGGGAAACACCATATATTTT. Encoded protein: CACSSRLPTDSSGNTIYF.

This clonotype was recorded only once. This sequence may be a read error, since a much larger clone differs from it by one base. V usage is TRBV12-3 or TRBV12-4 and J usage is TRBJ1-5; D gene ambiguous. Deletions cut 5 bases from V and 6 bases from J, with 11 bases between. This CDR3 region has 13 residues. The CDR3: CASSTRVVQPQHF. Here the CDR3 DNA reads TGTGCCAGCAGTACGAGGGTTGTTCAGCCCCAGCATTTT.